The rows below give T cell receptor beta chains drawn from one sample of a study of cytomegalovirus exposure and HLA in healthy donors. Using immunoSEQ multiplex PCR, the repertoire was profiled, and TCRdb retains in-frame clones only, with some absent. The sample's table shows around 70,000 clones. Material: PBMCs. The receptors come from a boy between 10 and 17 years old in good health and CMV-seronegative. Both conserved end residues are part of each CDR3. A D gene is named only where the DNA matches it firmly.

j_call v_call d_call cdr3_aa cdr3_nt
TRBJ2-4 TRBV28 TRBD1 CASSLDRGYIQYF TGTGCCAGCAGTCTCGACAGGGGCTACATTCAGTACTTC
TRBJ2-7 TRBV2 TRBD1 CASSGGQGVDEQYF TGTGCCAGCAGTGGGGGACAGGGCGTCGACGAGCAGTACTTC
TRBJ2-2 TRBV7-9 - CASSFSTGELFF TGTGCCAGCAGCTTTAGCACCGGGGAGCTGTTTTTT
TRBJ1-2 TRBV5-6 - CASSLDGVGRLYGYTF TGTGCCAGCAGCTTGGACGGCGTCGGCAGACTCTATGGCTACACCTTC
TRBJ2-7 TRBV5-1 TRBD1 CASSFKTGAEQYF TGCGCCAGCAGCTTTAAGACAGGGGCCGAGCAGTACTTC
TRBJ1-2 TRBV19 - CASAGDGYGYTF TGTGCCAGTGCGGGTGACGGCTATGGCTACACCTTC
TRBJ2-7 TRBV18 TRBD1 CASSQQGDYEQYF TGTGCCAGCTCACAACAGGGGGACTACGAGCAGTACTTC
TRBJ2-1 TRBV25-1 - CASTLASSAYNEQFF TGTGCCAGCACGTTAGCATCGTCGGCCTACAATGAGCAGTTCTTC
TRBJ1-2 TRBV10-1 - CASSESGSYGYTF TGCGCCAGCAGTGAGTCGGGCAGCTATGGCTACACCTTC
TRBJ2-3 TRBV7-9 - CASSPSQLASTDTQYF TGTGCCAGCAGCCCTAGTCAGCTAGCAAGCACAGATACGCAGTATTTT